One and the same sample provided the 4 T cell receptor beta chains below, sequenced in a study of T cell repertoires in cytomegalovirus infection. TCRdb recomputed calls from the reads with MiXCR, one row per CDR3 protein. The table shows fewer than 350,000 distinct CDR3 sequences, with 9.5% occurring only once. The sequenced sample was PBMCs. Receptor source: a human donor in good health (CMV status not recorded). Some clones in this sample may be carry-over from other donors' samples.

As to this clonotype: Being one base from a much bigger clone, this may be a read error. The CDR3 ends on some other residue instead of the conserved phenylalanine or tryptophan, so this is likely a read error. The chain carries TRBV7-6 and TRBJ2-7; 9 bases align to TRBD1. In germline, CDR1 is SGHVS, CDR2 FNYEAQ. After removal of 3 bases from V and 2 bases from J, the junction contained 8 bases not matched to a gene. The CDR3 spans 16 residues. The CDR3 DNA follows: TGTGCCAGCAGCTTTGCTCCGGGACAGGGTCCCTACGAGCAGTACTCC. Residues: CASSFAPGQGPYEQYS.

A few counts support this clonotype. The rearrangement links TRBV6-2 or TRBV6-3 to TRBJ2-1; unclear D gene. In germline, CDR1 is MNHEY, CDR2 SVGEGT. V lost 5 bases and J 5 bases, leaving 4 bases between the germline ends. The CDR3 totals 11 residues. The CDR3 DNA follows: TGTGCCAGCAGTACGAACAATGAGCAGTTCTTC. Protein product: CASSTNNEQFF.

Many counts were recorded for this clonotype. The V and J genes are TRBV7-2 and TRBJ1-6, with TRBD1 matching 11 bases. The CDR3 contains 16 residues. Germline V CDR1 and CDR2: SGHTA, FQGNSA. V was pared by 6 bases and J by 3 bases, with 4 bases of the junction left unmatched. The DNA of the CDR3 is TGTGCCAGCAGAATCGGGACAGGGGGCTATAATTCACCCCTCCACTTT. It encodes CASRIGTGGYNSPLHF.

The genes are TRBV10-3 and TRBJ2-7, with TRBD1 identical over 7 bases. Germline V lookup: CDR1 ENHRY, CDR2 SYGVKD. CDR3 length: 12 residues. Losses at the gene ends were 10 bases for V and 1 base for J; bases not matched to a gene: 4. The CDR3: CATRGQSYEQYF. The CDR3 coding sequence is TGTGCCACGAGGGGACAGTCCTACGAGCAGTACTTC.